This TCR beta chain was captured in a study of cytomegalovirus exposure and HLA in healthy donors. Study-wide results and limits: Cytomegalovirus association was assigned to approximately 180 TCR beta chains. Presence/absence analyses assumed roughly uniform sequencing depth across donors, which may not hold. A later analysis linked a missense DCLRE1C variant to TCR beta V- and J-gene trimming.

The CDR3 consists of 14 residues. Germline V gene data show CDR1 as MNHEY and CDR2 as SMNVEV (reference sequence). The V and J ends lost 4 bases and 5 bases, in that order; junction bases with no gene match: 7. Remarks on this clone: Antigen specificity is unknown.

PCR primers comprised 60 Vbeta and 13 Jbeta primers. Sequencing used immunoSEQ multiplex PCR; TCRdb keeps in-frame clones, though not all of them. The sample consists of roughly 150,000 clones, roughly 80% of them appearing once. The chain uses TRBV27 and TRBJ1-1; TRBD1 matches 7 bases. The TCR sequence derives from a female donor in good health and CMV-seronegative. Sequencing was performed on PBMCs. For the CDR3, the DNA is TGTGCCAGCAGTTGGACAGGTCGTAGGACTGAAGCTTTCTTT. It yields the protein CASSWTGRRTEAFF.